Listed below are T cell receptor beta chains from one sample, sequenced in a study of T cells in Graves' hyperthyroidism and ophthalmopathy. One entry per CDR3 protein, called by TCRdb with MiXCR from the multiplex PCR reads. The sample carries some 550,000 distinct CDR3 sequences, roughly 16% recorded once. The sequenced sample consisted of blood. The receptors derive from a middle-aged woman with Graves' ophthalmopathy. CDR3s include the opening cysteine and the closing phenylalanine or tryptophan. A D gene is named only where the DNA matches it firmly. Where a row states a size, it is once, few, many or the class of an expanded clone; other rows omit it.

v_gene: TRBV11-1; j_gene: TRBJ2-6; abundance: few; d_gene: NA; CDR3nt: TGTGCCAGCAGCTTACAGGAAACAGGGGCCAACGTCCTGACTTTC; CDR3aa: CASSLQETGANVLTF
v_gene: TRBV2; j_gene: TRBJ1-4; abundance: many; d_gene: TRBD1; CDR3nt: TGTGCCAGCAGACGTACCGGGACAGAAAATGAAAAACTGTTTTTT; CDR3aa: CASRRTGTENEKLFF
v_gene: TRBV20-1; j_gene: TRBJ2-7; abundance: few; d_gene: NA; CDR3nt: TGCAGTGCTCAGGGGGGCACCTACGAGCAGTACTTC; CDR3aa: CSAQGGTYEQYF
v_gene: TRBV18; j_gene: TRBJ1-2; abundance: NA; d_gene: NA; CDR3nt: TGTGCCAGCTCAACCGCCGGGGGATCGGGCTATGGCTACACCTTC; CDR3aa: CASSTAGGSGYGYTF
v_gene: TRBV11-2; j_gene: TRBJ2-7; abundance: many; d_gene: NA; CDR3nt: TGTGCCAGCAGCTTGATGACAGATTCCTACGAGCAGTACTTC; CDR3aa: CASSLMTDSYEQYF
v_gene: TRBV20-1; j_gene: TRBJ1-1; abundance: many; d_gene: NA; CDR3nt: TGCAGTGCTAGTCTGGGTGGCACTGAAGCTTTCTTT; CDR3aa: CSASLGGTEAFF
v_gene: TRBV20-1; j_gene: TRBJ1-4; abundance: many; d_gene: NA; CDR3nt: TGCAGTGCTAGAGATGCTACTAATGAAAAACTGTTTTTT; CDR3aa: CSARDATNEKLFF
v_gene: TRBV10-3; j_gene: TRBJ1-2; abundance: many; d_gene: TRBD1; CDR3nt: TGTGCCATCAGTGTAGGGGGCGCGGTCTATGGCTACACCTTC; CDR3aa: CAISVGGAVYGYTF
v_gene: TRBV6-1; j_gene: TRBJ1-3; abundance: few; d_gene: NA; CDR3nt: TGTGCCAGCAGTGAAGTCGGGGGCGGCTCTGGAAACACCATATATTTT; CDR3aa: CASSEVGGGSGNTIYF
v_gene: TRBV11-2; j_gene: TRBJ2-5; abundance: many; d_gene: NA; CDR3nt: TGTGCCAGCAGCCTATCAATACCCCAAGAGACCCAGTACTTC; CDR3aa: CASSLSIPQETQYF
v_gene: TRBV28; j_gene: TRBJ1-2; abundance: many; d_gene: TRBD1; CDR3nt: TGTGCCACATGTTCAGGGGGAGCATATGGCTACACCTTC; CDR3aa: CATCSGGAYGYTF
v_gene: TRBV6-1; j_gene: TRBJ2-3; abundance: NA; d_gene: NA; CDR3nt: TGTGCCAGCAATAGGGCACAGTATTTT; CDR3aa: CASNRAQYF
v_gene: TRBV2; j_gene: TRBJ2-1; abundance: NA; d_gene: TRBD2; CDR3nt: TGTGCCAGCAGGGGGGGGGGGGAGCGGTGGGCGAATGAGCAGTTCTTC; CDR3aa: CASRGGGERWANEQFF
v_gene: TRBV9; j_gene: TRBJ1-4; abundance: few; d_gene: NA; CDR3nt: TGTGCCAGCAGTTTACGGGGGCAGGGAAATGAAAAACTGTTTTTT; CDR3aa: CASSLRGQGNEKLFF
v_gene: TRBV4-1; j_gene: TRBJ1-2; abundance: few; d_gene: TRBD1; CDR3nt: TGCGCCAGCAGCCAAGGACAGGGGACGGGCTACACCTTC; CDR3aa: CASSQGQGTGYTF
v_gene: TRBV5-1; j_gene: TRBJ2-2; abundance: many; d_gene: NA; CDR3nt: TGCGCCAGCAGCTCAGGGACACCTGAGAACACCGGGGAGCTGTTTTTT; CDR3aa: CASSSGTPENTGELFF
v_gene: TRBV27; j_gene: TRBJ1-5; abundance: NA; d_gene: NA; CDR3nt: TGTGCCAGCAGTTTGGGGGCGTTAAGTCAGCCCCAGCATTTT; CDR3aa: CASSLGALSQPQHF
v_gene: TRBV28; j_gene: TRBJ2-1; abundance: NA; d_gene: NA; CDR3nt: TGTGCCAGCAGTTCGGGCCCAGGGGACGGTGAGCAGTTCTTC; CDR3aa: CASSSGPGDGEQFF
v_gene: TRBV19; j_gene: TRBJ2-3; abundance: NA; d_gene: NA; CDR3nt: TGTGCCAGTAGCCTCAAATTCTTACCCGATACGCAGTATTTT; CDR3aa: CASSLKFLPDTQYF
v_gene: TRBV30; j_gene: TRBJ2-5; abundance: many; d_gene: TRBD2; CDR3nt: TGTGCCGCCCTTTGGCGGGGGGAAGAGACCCAGTACTTC; CDR3aa: CAALWRGEETQYF
v_gene: TRBV18; j_gene: TRBJ1-5; abundance: NA; d_gene: TRBD1; CDR3nt: TGTGCCAGCTCACCGACAGGGGGGGATCAGCCCCAGCATTTT; CDR3aa: CASSPTGGDQPQHF
v_gene: TRBV7-2; j_gene: TRBJ2-5; abundance: many; d_gene: NA; CDR3nt: TGTGCCAGCAGCTTTTACGGGGAGACCCAGTACTTC; CDR3aa: CASSFYGETQYF
v_gene: TRBV11-3; j_gene: TRBJ1-5; abundance: many; d_gene: NA; CDR3nt: TGTGCCAGCAGCCGGGCCCCTCGCAATCAGCCCCAGCATTTT; CDR3aa: CASSRAPRNQPQHF
v_gene: TRBV29-1; j_gene: TRBJ2-5; abundance: few; d_gene: NA; CDR3nt: TGCAGCGTTGAGCGGGTTGGACAAGAGACCCAGTACTTC; CDR3aa: CSVERVGQETQYF
v_gene: TRBV11-2; j_gene: TRBJ2-7; abundance: many; d_gene: NA; CDR3nt: TGTGCCAGCAGCTTTACAGGGAATCCACACTACGAGCAGTACTTC; CDR3aa: CASSFTGNPHYEQYF
v_gene: TRBV11-2; j_gene: TRBJ2-2; abundance: many; d_gene: NA; CDR3nt: TGTGCCAGCAGCTTAGTGTCGGGACCCGGGGAGCTGTTTTTT; CDR3aa: CASSLVSGPGELFF
v_gene: TRBV5-1; j_gene: TRBJ2-2; abundance: many; d_gene: TRBD2; CDR3nt: TGCGCCAGCAGCCGGGAGGGGAACACCGGGGAGCTGTTTTTT; CDR3aa: CASSREGNTGELFF
v_gene: TRBV2; j_gene: TRBJ2-7; abundance: many; d_gene: NA; CDR3nt: TGTGCCAGCAGTGGGGAGCGGGTTAGTTCCTACGAGCAGTACTTC; CDR3aa: CASSGERVSSYEQYF
v_gene: TRBV24-1; j_gene: TRBJ2-3; abundance: NA; d_gene: TRBD2; CDR3nt: TGTGCCACCAGTGTTCCGGGACTAGGTCACCAGTATTTT; CDR3aa: CATSVPGLGHQYF